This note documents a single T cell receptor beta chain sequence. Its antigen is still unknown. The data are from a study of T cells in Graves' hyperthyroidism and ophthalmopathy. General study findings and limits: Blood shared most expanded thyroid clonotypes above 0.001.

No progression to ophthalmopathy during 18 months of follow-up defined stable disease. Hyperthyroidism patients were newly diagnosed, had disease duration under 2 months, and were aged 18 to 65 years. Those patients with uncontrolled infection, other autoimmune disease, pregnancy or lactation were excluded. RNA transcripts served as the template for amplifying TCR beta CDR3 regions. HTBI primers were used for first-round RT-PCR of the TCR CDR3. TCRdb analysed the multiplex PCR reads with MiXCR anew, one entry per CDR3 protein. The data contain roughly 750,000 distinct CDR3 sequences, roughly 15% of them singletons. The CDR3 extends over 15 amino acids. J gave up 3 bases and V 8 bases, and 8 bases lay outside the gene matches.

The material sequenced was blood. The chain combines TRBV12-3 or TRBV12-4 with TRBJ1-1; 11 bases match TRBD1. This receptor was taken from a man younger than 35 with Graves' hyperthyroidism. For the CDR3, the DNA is TGTGCCAGCGGACAGGGGGCGAGGAAGGACACTGAAGCTTTCTTT. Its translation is CASGQGARKDTEAFF.